These 29 T cell receptor beta chains were all obtained from the same sample, sequenced in a study of blood T cell repertoires in COVID-19 (dated by TCRdb to the early 2020s). The method was the immunoSEQ multiplex PCR assay. TCRdb holds this immuneACCESS table with in-frame rearrangements only. Some clones are missing; in checked studies, unresolved V genes explain under half, and the rest has no known cause. The table for this sample lists 130,000 to 150,000 clones; about 80% of them were counted only once. The ten largest clones add up to about 3.5% of the sample. The sequencing input was peripheral blood. The receptors come from a man between 65 and 80 years old who had recovered from COVID-19.

This chain connects TRBV29-1 to TRBJ2-1, with TRBD2 matching 10 bases. Germline lookup yields CDR1 SQVTM and CDR2 ANQGSEA. This CDR3 has 16 amino acids. V shed 3 bases, J shed 2 bases, and the junction held 7 bases outside the gene matches. In DNA, the CDR3 is TGCAGCGTTGATGGGCTAGCGGGAGTCACCTACAATGAGCAGTTCTTC. The encoded protein is CSVDGLAGVTYNEQFF.

This chain uses TRBV18 with TRBJ1-1; D call uncertain. The length of the CDR3 is 17 residues. Germline V gives CDR1 KGHSH, CDR2 LQKENI. Deletions cut 1 base from V and 4 bases from J, with 19 bases between. The CDR3 spells CASSPLLVQESATEAFF. The CDR3 region has the DNA TGTGCCAGCTCACCACTCCTCGTGCAGGAATCGGCCACTGAAGCTTTCTTT.

CDR3 DNA sequence: TGTGCCAGCAGCCAGAGCGGGGCCCCTGGGGAGCAGTACTTC. Its translation is CASSQSGAPGEQYF. The chain employs TRBV6-5 and TRBJ2-7; 7 bases line up with TRBD2. V lost 6 bases, J lost 7 bases, and 12 bases stayed unmatched. Germline V gene data show CDR1 as MNHEY and CDR2 as SVGAGI. The CDR3 has 14 amino acids.

The chain is built from TRBV11-2 and TRBJ2-6; D is perhaps TRBD2 (6 bases). The germline gives CDR1 SGHAT, CDR2 FQNNGV. The CDR3 is 18 residues long. V lost 1 base and J 2 bases, leaving 15 bases between the germline ends. Here the CDR3 DNA reads TGTGCCAGCAGCTTAGCCGTCGCGGGACTTGCTGGGGCCAACGTCCTGACTTTC. This translates into CASSLAVAGLAGANVLTF.

DNA of the CDR3: TGCGCCAGCAGCCAATTGGGCGCCCTCCTAGAGACCCAGTACTTC. Its translation is CASSQLGALLETQYF. The V call is TRBV5-1, the J call TRBJ2-5; D remains ambiguous. Between the trimmed V and J ends, which lost 4 bases and 4 bases, there was a span of 17 bases. The CDR3 sequence is 15 residues long. In germline, CDR1 is SGHRS, CDR2 YFSETQ.

J is TRBJ2-7 and V is TRBV6-2 or TRBV6-3; D may be TRBD1 (5 bases). Per the germline V gene, CDR1 is MNHEY and CDR2 is SVGEGT. The CDR3 extends over 13 amino acids. The V gene lost 4 bases and the J gene lost 4 bases, with 11 bases spanning the gap. Written as DNA, the CDR3 is TGTGCCAGCAGTTTCGGACATCCTTACGAGCAGTACTTC. Protein sequence: CASSFGHPYEQYF.

V usage is TRBV7-8 and J usage is TRBJ2-3; no clear D. The CDR3 is made up of 13 amino acids. The germline CDR1 and CDR2 sequences are SGHVS and FQNEAQ. With 1 base removed from V and 6 bases from J, the gap between germline ends came to 8 bases. The CDR3, as DNA: TGTGCCAGCAGCTTAGAGAGTACCGATACGCAGTATTTT. Translating gives CASSLESTDTQYF.

The gene calls are TRBV11-2 and TRBJ2-5, with 11 bases identical to TRBD2. The CDR3 extends over 15 amino acids. After removal of 3 bases from V and 3 bases from J, the junction contained 3 bases not matched to a gene. In germline, CDR1 is SGHAT, CDR2 FQNNGV. The CDR3 loop reads CASSLRLAGKETQYF. CDR3 DNA sequence: TGTGCCAGCAGCTTGAGACTAGCGGGAAAAGAGACCCAGTACTTC.

The gene calls are TRBV2 and TRBJ2-3, with 8 bases fitting TRBD2. The CDR3 has 17 residues. Germline-derived CDR1 and CDR2 are SNHLY and FYNNEI. With 7 bases clipped from V and 4 bases from J, the junction kept 16 bases outside the gene matches. The CDR3 nucleotides are TGTGCCAGCATGGTCGGGGGGGGGACCATGCTAGCAGATACGCAGTATTTT. Translating gives CASMVGGGTMLADTQYF. The full variable domain, with the rest looked up from reference TRBV2 and TRBJ2-3, is EPEVTQTPSHQVTQMGQEVILRCVPISNHLYFYWYRQILGQKVEFLVSFYNNEISEKSEIFDDQFSVERPDGSNFTLKIRSTKLEDSAMYFCASMVGGGTMLADTQYFGPGTRLTVL.

A single count supports this clone. This rearrangement joins TRBV29-1 to TRBJ1-6; 9 bases fit TRBD1. V lost 7 bases to trimming and J lost 9 bases; unmatched junction nucleotides: 7. The CDR3 sequence is 13 residues long. Germline V CDR1 and CDR2: SQVTM, ANQGSEA. CDR3 coding DNA: TGCAGCGCCCGGGACAGGGAATCTTCACCCCTCCACTTT. Translation gives CSARDRESSPLHF.

This clone was seen only a few times. Here the CDR3 reads CASSLQTDSEAFF. The CDR3 coding sequence is TGTGCCAGCAGCCTACAAACGGACAGCGAAGCTTTCTTT. This rearrangement joins TRBV7-3 to TRBJ1-1; D is possibly TRBD1 (6 bases). V dropped 5 bases and J dropped 8 bases, with 15 bases sitting between them. This CDR3 is 13 amino acids long. Germline CDR1 and CDR2: SGHTA and FQGTGA.

This clone was counted a single time. The rearrangement joins TRBV30 to TRBJ2-2, with 9 bases fitting TRBD1. The CDR3 is 16 residues long. Germline V gene data show CDR1 as GTSNPN and CDR2 as SVGIG (reference sequence). The junction had 10 bases not matched to a gene; V was cut back by 4 bases and J by 4 bases. For the CDR3, the DNA is TGTGCCTGGACTCGCTCCAGGACAGGGGTCACCGGGGAGCTGTTTTTT. Translating gives CAWTRSRTGVTGELFF.

The rearrangement links TRBV6-5 to TRBJ1-3, with 8 bases identical to TRBD1. The germline V gene encodes CDR1 MNHEY and CDR2 SVGAGI. Germline trimming cut 6 bases from V and 3 bases from J; bases unmatched to any gene: 4. CDR3 size: 14 residues. CDR3 nucleotides: TGTGCCAGCAGCGGACAGGGACGTGGAAACACCATATATTTT. Translated, it gives CASSGQGRGNTIYF.

This sequence joins TRBV18 and TRBJ1-5; D is uncertain. The germline CDR1 and CDR2 sequences are KGHSH and LQKENI. The CDR3 length is 17 residues. V was shortened by 3 bases and J by 0 bases, with 15 bases between the two germline ends. The CDR3 protein is CASSPVADLTSNQPQHF. CDR3 coding DNA: TGTGCCAGCTCACCGGTTGCGGATCTGACTAGCAATCAGCCCCAGCATTTT.

V gene TRBV5-1 combines with J gene TRBJ2-7, with TRBD1 as a possible D gene (6 bases). The CDR3 is made up of 13 amino acids. Trimming took 2 bases from V and 4 from J, leaving 10 bases between them. Germline CDR1 and CDR2: SGHRS and YFSETQ. CDR3 DNA: TGCGCCAGCAGCTTCCAGGGGTTGTACGAGCAGTACTTC. Its translation is CASSFQGLYEQYF.

This chain connects TRBV25-1 to TRBJ2-2, with 10 bases that match TRBD2. The junction had 5 bases not matched to a gene; V was cut back by 1 base and J by 6 bases. The CDR3 totals 16 residues. Germline V gene data show CDR1 as MGHDK and CDR2 as SYGVNS. In DNA form, the CDR3 reads TGTGCCAGCAGTGAATTGGGACTAGCGAGGCCCGGGGAGCTGTTTTTT. This codes for CASSELGLARPGELFF.

This sequence joins TRBV7-8 and TRBJ1-2; possible D gene TRBD1, 5 bases. Per the germline V gene, CDR1 is SGHVS and CDR2 is FQNEAQ. V was cut by 2 bases and J by 6 bases, with 7 bases left in between. The length of the CDR3 is 12 residues. The CDR3 reads CASSLLGDGYTF. The DNA for the CDR3 is TGTGCCAGCAGCTTACTAGGGGATGGCTACACCTTC.

The V and J genes are TRBV3-1 (or the pseudogene TRBV3-2) and TRBJ2-3; 9 nucleotides match TRBD2. Trimming removed 4 bases from V and 3 bases from J; junction bases left unmatched: 5. CDR1 LGHDT and CDR2 YNNKEL come from the germline V gene (reference sequence). This CDR3 is 15 amino acids long. The CDR3 loop reads CASSPLREGTDTQYF. CDR3 sequence (DNA): TGTGCCAGCAGCCCGTTGCGGGAGGGGACAGATACGCAGTATTTT.

Worth noting for this clone: Other DNA sequences from this sample encode an identical CDR3 as well. Here the CDR3 reads CASSSGTGVGTEAFF. The CDR3 region has the DNA TGTGCCAGCAGTTCCGGGACAGGGGTTGGGACTGAAGCTTTCTTT. V usage is TRBV27 and J usage is TRBJ1-1; 10 bases align to TRBD1. Per germline, CDR1 MNHEY and CDR2 SMNVEV (reference sequence). V dropped 4 bases and J dropped 5; count of bases not matched to a gene: 7. This CDR3 contains 15 residues.

The chain links TRBV2 to TRBJ2-7; unclear D gene. The CDR3 length is 11 residues. The V gene lost 5 bases and the J gene lost 3 bases, with 5 bases spanning the gap. From germline, CDR1 is SNHLY and CDR2 FYNNEI. The CDR3 bases are TGTGCCAGCAGTATATACTACGAGCAGTACTTC. Translating it yields CASSIYYEQYF.

J is TRBJ2-3 and V is TRBV27; no clear D gene. Germline CDR1 reads MNHEY; CDR2 reads SMNVEV (reference sequence). Between the trimmed V and J ends, which lost 6 bases and 2 bases, there was a span of 9 bases. There are 13 residues in the CDR3. CDR3 nucleotides: TGTGCCAGCAGCCGGTCCTCCACAGATACGCAGTATTTT. As protein: CASSRSSTDTQYF.

The chain recombines TRBV6-2 or TRBV6-3 with TRBJ2-1; D might be TRBD2 (6 bases). Germline V gene lookup returns CDR1 MNHEY and CDR2 SVGEGT. V was cut by 2 bases and J by 6 bases, with 8 bases left in between. There are 13 residues in the CDR3. The CDR3 spells CASSYREVNEQFF. The DNA of the CDR3 is TGTGCCAGCAGTTACAGGGAGGTCAATGAGCAGTTCTTC.

The table lists this clone with many counts. The rearrangement uses TRBV5-6 and TRBJ1-3; D may be TRBD1 (5 bases). With 1 base removed from V and 1 base from J, the gap between germline ends came to 15 bases. CDR1 is SGHDT and CDR2 is YYEEEE in the germline V gene. CDR3 size: 17 residues. The CDR3 loop reads CASSLLGGVESGNTIYF. CDR3 bases: TGTGCCAGCAGCTTGCTGGGGGGGGTCGAATCTGGAAACACCATATATTTT.

V gene TRBV12-5 combines with J gene TRBJ2-5; TRBD2 agrees at 13 bases. The J segment lost 4 bases and the V segment lost 6 bases, leaving 5 bases of the junction unmatched. Germline V gene sequence: CDR1 LGHNT, CDR2 FRNRAP. The CDR3 consists of 15 residues. The chain's CDR3 is CASGLTSGRAETQYF. CDR3 in DNA: TGTGCTAGTGGCCTTACTAGCGGGAGGGCAGAGACCCAGTACTTC.

The chain joins TRBV14 to TRBJ1-1; no clear D gene. Germline lookup yields CDR1 SGHDN and CDR2 FVKESK. The CDR3 runs 13 residues. V was shortened by 4 bases and J by 0 bases, with 6 bases between the two germline ends. The CDR3 bases are TGTGCCAGCAGCCGTAGAATGAACACTGAAGCTTTCTTT. This sequence encodes CASSRRMNTEAFF.

J is TRBJ1-3 and V is TRBV3-1 (or the pseudogene TRBV3-2); 7 bases map to TRBD1. This CDR3 spans 16 amino acids. With 4 bases clipped from V and 2 bases from J, the junction kept 8 bases outside the gene matches. Germline assignment: CDR1 LGHDT and CDR2 YNNKEL (reference sequence). The CDR3 DNA follows: TGTGCCAGCAGCCTAGGGCGGCAGGGGGCTGGAAACACCATATATTTT. This gives the protein CASSLGRQGAGNTIYF.

This chain joins TRBV7-2 and TRBJ2-3, with D perhaps TRBD2 (5 bases). The CDR3 spans 14 residues. The V and J ends lost 1 base and 7 bases respectively, with 12 bases between them. Germline CDR1 and CDR2: SGHTA and FQGNSA. The DNA of the CDR3 is TGTGCCAGCAGCTTAGAGGGTTACGGGAATACGCAGTATTTT. This codes for CASSLEGYGNTQYF.

V usage is TRBV6-5 and J usage is TRBJ1-4; a possible D gene is TRBD1 (6 bases). The CDR3 extends over 13 amino acids. Germline V CDR1 and CDR2: MNHEY, SVGAGI. The V end was cut by 7 bases, the J end by 7 bases, with 13 bases between. DNA of the CDR3: TGTGCCAGCACTGGGGGCAGGGGTGAAAAACTGTTTTTT. Encoded protein: CASTGGRGEKLFF.

This chain links TRBV29-1 with TRBJ2-1; the D gene is possibly TRBD2 (5 bases). This CDR3 region has 9 residues. The germline CDR1 and CDR2 sequences are SQVTM and ANQGSEA. V was shortened by 7 bases and J by 8 bases, with 6 bases between the two germline ends. CDR3 in DNA: TGCAGCGACGGGGATGAGCAGTTCTTC. This sequence encodes CSDGDEQFF.